The rows below give T cell receptor beta chains drawn from one sample of a study of blood T cells in healthy people across ages. TCRdb redid the calling of the 5' RACE reads with MiXCR, one entry per CDR3 protein. This sample has roughly 1,100,000 distinct CDR3 sequences, with 20% to 25% found just once. Separately, the same data were catalogued under a study of T cells of mothers and their children.

Sequencing input: blood. These receptors came from a girl aged 2-9 years in good health. The CDR3 runs from the conserved cysteine through the conserved F or W. The D gene is left open where the match is weak. Only some rows state a clone size, as once, few, many or a class for expanded clones.

v_call: TRBV6-1
d_call: TRBD2
j_call: TRBJ2-1
clone_size: -
cdr3_nt: TGTGCCAGCAACAAAAGCGGGACTAAGTACAATGAGCAGTTCTTC
cdr3_aa: CASNKSGTKYNEQFF

v_call: TRBV7-9
d_call: -
j_call: TRBJ1-2
clone_size: -
cdr3_nt: TGTGCCAGCAGCCCTTCGGGATATGGCTACACCTTC
cdr3_aa: CASSPSGYGYTF

v_call: TRBV4-2
d_call: TRBD1
j_call: TRBJ2-1
clone_size: few
cdr3_nt: TGTGCCAGCAGCCAAAGGGGGGACAGGGGCCCTTCCGGGCAGTTCTTC
cdr3_aa: CASSQRGDRGPSGQFF

v_call: TRBV4-3
d_call: -
j_call: TRBJ1-1
clone_size: few
cdr3_nt: TGCGCCAGCAGCCAAGATTGGGTTCCCCTGAACACTGAAGCTTTCTTT
cdr3_aa: CASSQDWVPLNTEAFF

v_call: TRBV3-1
d_call: -
j_call: TRBJ2-1
clone_size: few
cdr3_nt: TGTGCCAGCAGCCACCTCGGGGGCGGGAGTGTCTACAATGAGCAGTTCTTC
cdr3_aa: CASSHLGGGSVYNEQFF

v_call: TRBV7-8
d_call: -
j_call: TRBJ1-3
clone_size: few
cdr3_nt: TGTGCCAGCAGCGGCTACAGGGTCCCAACCTCTGGAAACACCATATATTTT
cdr3_aa: CASSGYRVPTSGNTIYF

v_call: TRBV27
d_call: -
j_call: TRBJ2-7
clone_size: -
cdr3_nt: TGTGCCAGCGGAGCAGGGAGTCCCTACGAGCAGTACTTC
cdr3_aa: CASGAGSPYEQYF

v_call: TRBV27
d_call: TRBD1
j_call: TRBJ2-7
clone_size: few
cdr3_nt: TGTGCCAGCAGTTTTCGATCGACAGGGTACGAGCAGTACTTC
cdr3_aa: CASSFRSTGYEQYF

v_call: TRBV28
d_call: -
j_call: TRBJ1-1
clone_size: few
cdr3_nt: TGTGCCAGCAGCGGACGGGGAAACTTGGAAGCTTTCTTT
cdr3_aa: CASSGRGNLEAFF

v_call: TRBV4-1
d_call: TRBD2
j_call: TRBJ2-3
clone_size: -
cdr3_nt: TGCGCCAGCAGTCGGACTAGCGGGGGCAAGGATACGCAGTATTTT
cdr3_aa: CASSRTSGGKDTQYF

v_call: TRBV28
d_call: -
j_call: TRBJ2-6
clone_size: -
cdr3_nt: TGTGCCAGCAGTTTTGAGGGAGTCCTCATACCTGGGGCCAACGTCCTGACTTTC
cdr3_aa: CASSFEGVLIPGANVLTF